This T cell receptor (beta chain) was captured by sequencing in a study of blood T cell repertoires in COVID-19. Study background: Italy, Spain and the United States were the sources of the convalescent and acute COVID-19 samples.

Trimming removed 4 bases from V and 4 bases from J; junction bases left unmatched: 10. The CDR3 runs 16 residues. The germline V gene has CDR1 MNHEY and CDR2 SVGAGI. Measured with immunoSEQ multiplex PCR; TCRdb has only the in-frame clones, and not every one. The top ten hold 3.5% to 4% of the sample, which has under 200,000 clones, roughly 87% seen once. The J gene is TRBJ1-5, the V gene TRBV6-5, with 7 nucleotides matching TRBD1. This sequence originates from a woman aged 55-75 years who had recovered from COVID-19. Sequenced input: peripheral blood. The chain's CDR3 is CASSSGRAGGNQPQHF. Written as DNA, the CDR3 is TGTGCCAGCAGTTCCGGTAGGGCAGGGGGAAATCAGCCCCAGCATTTT.